Below are 28 T cell receptor beta chains sequenced from a single sample in a study of blood T cell repertoires in COVID-19. Assay used: immunoSEQ multiplex PCR; TCRdb lists only in-frame clones, some missing. The repertoire holds 270,000 or so clones, with around 93% as singletons. The sample consisted of PBMCs or T cells enriched from blood (not recorded which). These receptors originate from a man aged 40-49 years who had been exposed to COVID-19.

V gene TRBV29-1 combines with J gene TRBJ1-1, with D possibly TRBD1 on 6 matching bases. The germline gives CDR1 SQVTM, CDR2 ANQGSEA. The CDR3 loop spans 13 amino acids. Trimming left V 5 bases short and J 4 bases short, with 14 bases between. The CDR3: CSVYVDRTTEAFF. The CDR3 DNA follows: TGCAGCGTTTATGTAGACAGGACCACTGAAGCTTTCTTT.

This clone was observed a few times. The genes are TRBV30 and TRBJ1-4, with TRBD1 matching over 7 bases. Germline CDR1 and CDR2: GTSNPN and SVGIG (reference sequence). The CDR3 spans 13 residues. CDR3 sequence (DNA): TGTGCTTCGTCCCGGGACAGAAGTGAAAAACTGTTTTTT. This codes for CASSRDRSEKLFF.

CDR3 residues: CASSTGGVATNEKLFF. The CDR3 DNA is TGTGCCAGCAGTACGGGGGGGGTAGCAACTAATGAAAAACTGTTTTTT. This chain uses TRBV28 with TRBJ1-4, with D perhaps matching TRBD1 (5 bases). CDR3 length: 16 residues. V was pared by 5 bases and J by 0 bases, with 13 bases between. The germline V gene has CDR1 MDHEN and CDR2 SYDVKM.

The chain joins TRBV4-3 to TRBJ2-6, with D perhaps matching TRBD1 (6 bases). The germline gives CDR1 LGHNA, CDR2 YSLEER. V was trimmed by 0 bases and J by 0 bases, leaving 9 bases between them. This CDR3 comprises 17 residues. The CDR3: CASSQDGDNSGANVLTF. CDR3 nucleotides: TGCGCCAGCAGCCAAGATGGGGACAACTCTGGGGCCAACGTCCTGACTTTC.

V and J are TRBV6-5 and TRBJ2-5; 7 bases agree with TRBD1. Germline V gene lookup returns CDR1 MNHEY and CDR2 SVGAGI. V shed 6 bases and J 0 bases; nucleotides not matched to a gene: 7. CDR3 size: 15 residues. CDR3 coding DNA: TGTGCCAGCAGACCCGGGACAGCGTACCAAGAGACCCAGTACTTC. Translated: CASRPGTAYQETQYF.

This chain uses TRBV7-9 with TRBJ1-2; a possible D gene is TRBD1 (6 bases). V was trimmed by 3 bases and J by 7 bases, leaving 15 bases between them. CDR3 size: 14 residues. CDR1 SEHNR and CDR2 FQNEAQ come from the germline V gene (reference sequence). CDR3 DNA sequence: TGTGCCAGCAGCTTCCAGGGGCTCTCTGGTGGCTACACCTTC. Translating gives CASSFQGLSGGYTF.

This rearrangement joins TRBV6-5 to TRBJ1-1; D perhaps matches TRBD1 (5 bases). The CDR3 extends over 15 amino acids. The germline V and J ends were trimmed by 4 bases and 4 bases, with 16 bases remaining between them. Germline CDR1 and CDR2: MNHEY and SVGAGI. The chain's CDR3 is CASSSGLTGATEAFF. CDR3 in DNA: TGTGCCAGCAGTTCCGGCCTGACTGGGGCCACTGAAGCTTTCTTT.

This chain connects TRBV5-1 to TRBJ2-2; 8 bases are a match to TRBD1. This CDR3 region has 15 residues. V dropped 4 bases and J dropped 4; count of bases not matched to a gene: 6. CDR1 is SGHRS, CDR2 YFSETQ, per germline. The DNA of the CDR3 is TGCGCCAGCAGCAAACCGACAGGGGCCACCGGGGAGCTGTTTTTT. Translated: CASSKPTGATGELFF.

This clone has a single count. V gene TRBV16 combines with J gene TRBJ2-2; a weak D match, TRBD1 (5 bases). Trimming cost V 4 bases and J 5 bases, with 17 bases left between them. The CDR3 contains 16 residues. Germline CDR1 reads KGHSY; CDR2 reads FQNENV. CDR3 residues: CASSPPRATETGELFF. DNA for the CDR3: TGTGCCAGCAGCCCCCCTAGGGCGACAGAGACCGGGGAGCTGTTTTTT.

This chain joins TRBV11-2 and TRBJ2-5; the D is unclear. Germline V lookup: CDR1 SGHAT, CDR2 FQNNGV. Trimming took off 3 bases at V and 2 bases at J, with 13 bases between the two ends. CDR3 size: 15 residues. The CDR3 nucleotides read TGTGCCAGCAGCTTTCTTACTGTCCTACAAGAGACCCAGTACTTC. This codes for CASSFLTVLQETQYF.

J is TRBJ1-2 and V is TRBV6-5, with no clear D. Germline V gene lookup returns CDR1 MNHEY and CDR2 SVGAGI. V was shortened by 6 bases and J by 5 bases, with 13 bases between the two germline ends. The CDR3 contains 13 residues. The CDR3 DNA follows: TGTGCCAGCAGCGCTGCAGTTCAATATGGCTACACCTTC. It translates to CASSAAVQYGYTF.

The V gene is TRBV11-2, the J gene TRBJ2-7, with 9 bases fitting TRBD2. V shed 3 bases and J 4 bases; nucleotides not matched to a gene: 7. The length of the CDR3 is 15 residues. Germline-derived CDR1 and CDR2 are SGHAT and FQNNGV. CDR3 sequence reads: CASSFNPSGKYEQYF. CDR3 nucleotide sequence: TGTGCCAGCAGCTTCAACCCTAGCGGGAAGTACGAGCAGTACTTC. The full variable domain, rest sourced from reference TRBV11-2 and TRBJ2-7, is EAGVAQSPRYKIIEKRQSVAFWCNPISGHATLYWYQQILGQGPKLLIQFQNNGVVDDSQLPKDRFSAERLKGVDSTLKIQPAKLEDSAVYLCASSFNPSGKYEQYFGPGTRLTVT.

This sequence joins TRBV7-2 and TRBJ2-7; tentatively, D is TRBD1 (6 bases). CDR3 size: 15 residues. Trimming stripped 5 bases from V and 3 bases from J, with 17 bases between. Per the germline V gene, CDR1 is SGHTA and CDR2 is FQGNSA. The CDR3 spells CASSPAGTKGYEQYF. CDR3 in DNA: TGTGCCAGCAGCCCCGCCGGGACAAAAGGCTACGAGCAGTACTTC.

V is TRBV7-8 and J is TRBJ1-2; maybe TRBD1 (6 bases). This CDR3 comprises 14 residues. V was trimmed by 4 bases and J by 3 bases, leaving 12 bases between them. The germline V gene has CDR1 SGHVS and CDR2 FQNEAQ. CDR3 region: CASSSGTRDYGYTF. The CDR3 DNA follows: TGTGCCAGCAGCTCAGGGACAAGGGACTATGGCTACACCTTC.

The chain uses TRBV27 and TRBJ2-5; D is possibly TRBD1 (5 bases). CDR1 MNHEY and CDR2 SMNVEV come from the germline V gene (reference sequence). The CDR3 covers 15 residues. V dropped 6 bases and J dropped 4 bases, with 18 bases sitting between them. The CDR3 here is CASRGLGRVGETQYF. In DNA, the CDR3 is TGTGCCAGCAGGGGTTTGGGCAGGGTGGGAGAGACCCAGTACTTC.

This chain connects TRBV30 to TRBJ1-2; D is unclear. This CDR3 spans 12 amino acids. Germline lookup yields CDR1 GTSNPN and CDR2 SVGIG (reference sequence). Trimming took 1 base from V and 3 from J, leaving 6 bases between them. The CDR3 protein is CAWSDIDYGYTF. Here the CDR3 DNA reads TGTGCCTGGAGTGACATTGACTATGGCTACACCTTC.

V is TRBV28 and J is TRBJ1-6; a weak D match, TRBD1 (6 bases). Germline loops: CDR1 MDHEN, CDR2 SYDVKM. This CDR3 has 17 residues. Trimming left V 1 base short and J 5 bases short, with 15 bases between. DNA of the CDR3: TGTGCCAGCAGTTTATTATACCGGGACACCGATAATTCACCCCTCCACTTT. Residues: CASSLLYRDTDNSPLHF.

The genes are TRBV4-1 and TRBJ1-5; 7 bases are shared with TRBD1. The CDR3 runs to 16 residues. Germline V CDR1 and CDR2: MGHRA, YSYEKL. The ends lost 0 bases at V and 3 bases at J; junction bases unmatched: 5. The CDR3 protein is CASSQEGTGDNQPQHF. CDR3 coding DNA: TGCGCCAGCAGCCAAGAGGGTACAGGGGACAATCAGCCCCAGCATTTT.

This chain uses TRBV7-2 with TRBJ2-4; 7 positions agree with TRBD2. CDR3 length: 16 residues. J was trimmed by 1 base and V by 1 base; bases with no gene match: 4. Germline loops: CDR1 SGHTA, CDR2 FQGNSA. This CDR3 is CASSLESGGAKNIQYF. The DNA of the CDR3 is TGTGCCAGCAGCTTAGAATCGGGAGGTGCCAAAAACATTCAGTACTTC.

The rearrangement links TRBV5-1 to TRBJ2-7; perhaps TRBD2 as D (6 bases). The CDR3 consists of 12 residues. Germline lookup yields CDR1 SGHRS and CDR2 YFSETQ. With 0 bases removed from V and 7 bases from J, the gap between germline ends came to 8 bases. Written as DNA, the CDR3 is TGCGCCAGCAGCTTGGCGGGAGAGGAGCAGTACTTC. This sequence encodes CASSLAGEEQYF. The full variable domain, its missing parts supplied by reference TRBV5-1 and TRBJ2-7, is KAGVTQTPRYLIKTRGQQVTLSCSPISGHRSVSWYQQTPGQGLQFLFEYFSETQRNKGNFPGRFSGRQFSNSRSEMNVSTLELGDSALYLCASSLAGEEQYFGPGTRLTVT.

The rearrangement uses TRBV5-1 and TRBJ2-3; the D gene is possibly TRBD2 (6 bases). This CDR3 region has 17 residues. Trimming took off 4 bases at V and 3 bases at J, with 21 bases between the two ends. Germline CDR1 and CDR2: SGHRS and YFSETQ. The CDR3 DNA reads as TGCGCCAGCAGCACAGGAGGGTGGCGGGATAAAACAGATACGCAGTATTTT. Its translation is CASSTGGWRDKTDTQYF. Together with reference TRBV5-1 and TRBJ2-3, the CDR3 gives the full variable domain: KAGVTQTPRYLIKTRGQQVTLSCSPISGHRSVSWYQQTPGQGLQFLFEYFSETQRNKGNFPGRFSGRQFSNSRSEMNVSTLELGDSALYLCASSTGGWRDKTDTQYFGPGTRLTVL.

The rearrangement joins TRBV3-1 (or the pseudogene TRBV3-2) to TRBJ1-2; a weak D match, TRBD1 (5 bases). CDR3 size: 15 residues. Between the trimmed V and J ends, which lost 2 bases and 4 bases, there was a span of 14 bases. CDR1 and CDR2 (germline): LGHDT, YNNKEL (reference sequence). CDR3 nucleotides: TGTGCCAGCAGCCAATTCAGGGCCTTTGGCTATGGCTACACCTTC. As protein: CASSQFRAFGYGYTF.

This clone appeared once. This chain links TRBV28 with TRBJ1-5; D gene unclear. With 3 bases removed from V and 0 bases from J, the gap between germline ends came to 6 bases. CDR1 MDHEN and CDR2 SYDVKM come from the germline V gene. This CDR3 spans 14 amino acids. Here the CDR3 reads CASSFPSSNQPQHF. CDR3 sequence (DNA): TGTGCCAGCAGTTTTCCCAGTAGCAATCAGCCCCAGCATTTT.

V usage is TRBV30 and J usage is TRBJ1-3; maybe TRBD1 (5 bases). Germline-derived CDR1 and CDR2 are GTSNPN and SVGIG (reference sequence). The CDR3 covers 14 residues. Trimming shortened V by 5 bases and J by 4 bases, and 15 bases separated the two germline ends. The CDR3 nucleotides read TGTGCCTGGGACCCATGGGCAGGGGGAAACACCATATATTTT. Protein sequence: CAWDPWAGGNTIYF.

This chain joins TRBV19 and TRBJ2-7, with a weak D call TRBD1 (5 bases). CDR3 length: 16 residues. The V and J ends lost 0 bases and 4 bases respectively, with 16 bases between them. The germline V gene encodes CDR1 LNHDA and CDR2 SQIVND (reference sequence). CDR3 sequence: CASSIDGQGFAYEQYF. DNA for the CDR3: TGTGCCAGTAGTATAGACGGGCAGGGATTTGCTTACGAGCAGTACTTC.

The V call is TRBV19, the J call TRBJ1-4, with a weak D call TRBD1 (5 bases). V shed 5 bases and J shed 8 bases, with 15 bases lying between them. This CDR3 is built from 14 residues. CDR1 is LNHDA, CDR2 SQIVND, per germline (reference sequence). Written as DNA, the CDR3 is TGTGCCAGTAGTCCTCAAGGGGTCGGGGAAAAACTGTTTTTT. Its protein is CASSPQGVGEKLFF. Drawing the rest from reference TRBV19 and TRBJ1-4, the complete variable domain is DGGITQSPKYLFRKEGQNVTLSCEQNLNHDAMYWYRQDPGQGLRLIYYSQIVNDFQKGDIAEGYSVSREKKESFPLTVTSAQKNPTAFYLCASSPQGVGEKLFFGSGTQLSVL.

CDR3 residues: CASSLLDRDTEAFF. The CDR3 region has the DNA TGTGCCAGCTCCCTCCTTGACAGGGACACTGAAGCTTTCTTT. This chain uses TRBV18 with TRBJ1-1; 7 bases fit TRBD1. The germline gives CDR1 KGHSH, CDR2 LQKENI. The CDR3 length is 14 residues. Trimming took 6 bases from V and 3 from J; bases not matched to a gene: 7. Supplemented by reference TRBV18 and TRBJ1-1, the full variable domain reads NAGVMQNPRHLVRRRGQEARLRCSPMKGHSHVYWYRQLPEEGLKFMVYLQKENIIDESGMPKERFSAEFPKEGPSILRIQQVVRGDSAAYFCASSLLDRDTEAFFGQGTRLTVV.

The chain carries TRBV30 and TRBJ1-1; D not resolved. CDR3 length equals 13 residues. V was cut by 5 bases and J by 5 bases, with 15 bases left in between. Germline V lookup: CDR1 GTSNPN, CDR2 SVGIG (reference sequence). The CDR3 DNA is TGTGCCTGGTTTGGAGGGCTCGGGACTGAAGCTTTCTTT. Encoded protein: CAWFGGLGTEAFF.